This passage covers 24 T cell receptor beta chains from one sample sequenced in a study of blood T cells in healthy people across ages. A second PCR, run for about 6 to 11 cycles, used a sample-barcoded 5' primer plus a J-beta primer mix. TCRdb ran MiXCR on the 5' RACE reads and lists one entry per CDR3 protein. In the table there are roughly 1.7 million distinct CDR3 sequences, 30% to 40% of which are singletons. Sequenced sample: blood. The receptors come from a woman younger than 45 in good health.

This clonotype has more than one count but fewer than ten. The chain has TRBV6-2 or TRBV6-3 and TRBJ2-7; 12 bases line up with TRBD2. Germline CDR1 is MNHEY and CDR2 is SVGEGT. The CDR3 spans 18 residues. V was clipped by 2 bases and J by 6 bases; unmatched bases: 14. CDR3 residues: CASSYTPWTSGTGGEQYF. The CDR3 nucleotides are TGTGCCAGCAGTTACACTCCTTGGACTAGCGGGACCGGCGGCGAGCAGTACTTC.

This clonotype appeared a few times. This chain's CDR3 is CSASSGRDETDTQYF. CDR3 in DNA: TGCAGTGCTAGCTCCGGGCGGGATGAAACAGATACGCAGTATTTT. The V call is TRBV20-1, the J call TRBJ2-3; perhaps TRBD2 as D (6 bases). The CDR3 is made up of 15 amino acids. CDR1 DFQATT and CDR2 SNEGSKA come from the germline V gene (reference sequence). The V and J ends lost 3 bases and 3 bases respectively, with 16 bases between them.

This clonotype was recorded at least ten times. The chain has TRBV10-3 and TRBJ1-6; no firm D call. Germline V gives CDR1 ENHRY, CDR2 SYGVKD. Trimming took 6 bases from V and 5 from J, leaving 11 bases between them. The CDR3 is 14 amino acids. This chain's CDR3 is CAISRKVDNSPLHF. CDR3 sequence (DNA): TGTGCCATCAGCCGCAAGGTCGATAATTCACCCCTCCACTTT.

Note on this clonotype: At one end the junction does not follow the germline gene, possibly because of a read error. The chain uses TRBV13 and TRBJ2-1, with 7 nucleotides matching TRBD1. This CDR3 is built from 17 residues. Germline V gene sequence: CDR1 PRHDT, CDR2 FYEKMQ (reference sequence). CDR3 protein: CTSSLPKGAISYNEQFF. In nucleotides, the CDR3 is TGTACCAGCAGCCTACCCAAGGGGGCCATTAGCTACAATGAGCAGTTCTTC.

Regarding this clonotype: This clone may be a read error of a much larger clone one base away. The chain couples TRBV29-1 to TRBJ2-7, with 7 bases fitting TRBD2. Germline assignment: CDR1 SQVTM and CDR2 ANQGSEA. The V and J ends lost 5 bases and 5 bases, in that order; junction bases with no gene match: 3. CDR3 length: 11 residues. CDR3 amino acids: CSVRGGHEQYF. The CDR3 bases are TGCAGCGTTCGGGGAGGGCACGAGCAGTACTTC.

With regard to this clonotype: Germline and junction disagree at one end, which may indicate a read error. The V gene is TRBV6-2 or TRBV6-3, the J gene TRBJ2-3, with 7 positions matching TRBD1. The V gene's germline CDR1 is MNHEY and CDR2 SVGEGT. This CDR3 has 19 amino acids. CDR3 region: CVSSYFQRTGDPITDTQYF. The DNA for the CDR3 is TGTGTCAGCAGTTACTTTCAGAGAACAGGGGACCCAATCACAGATACGCAGTATTTT.

The chain uses TRBV6-1 and TRBJ1-5; D remains unclear. The CDR3 has 15 residues. Germline V gene data show CDR1 as MNHNS and CDR2 as SASEGT. The ends were cut back, 2 bases at V and 3 bases at J, with 11 bases in the middle. The CDR3 DNA reads TGTGCCAGCAGTGAATTTAAGGTAGCCAATCAGCCCCAGCATTTT. This sequence encodes CASSEFKVANQPQHF.

The gene calls are TRBV7-3 and TRBJ1-1; 10 positions agree with TRBD1. J was trimmed by 7 bases and V by 3 bases; bases with no gene match: 5. This CDR3 has 14 amino acids. Germline assignment: CDR1 SGHTA and CDR2 FQGTGA. Here the CDR3 reads CASSFDRGLGEAFF. The CDR3 DNA is TGTGCCAGCAGCTTTGACAGGGGGCTAGGTGAAGCTTTCTTT.

The rearrangement uses TRBV4-2 and TRBJ2-3, with a possible D match to TRBD2 (5 bases). Germline V gene lookup returns CDR1 LGHNA and CDR2 YNFKEQ. Between the trimmed V and J ends, which lost 0 bases and 8 bases, there was a span of 15 bases. This CDR3 has 15 residues. The CDR3 bases are TGTGCCAGCAGCCAAGATTGGATTAGCGTCGGTACGCAGTATTTT. It encodes CASSQDWISVGTQYF.

The V call is TRBV9, the J call TRBJ2-1; D is undetermined. There are 17 residues in the CDR3. Trimming took off 4 bases at V and 4 bases at J, with 21 bases between the two ends. Germline CDR1 reads SGDLS; CDR2 reads YYNGEE. The CDR3: CASSPSLGLADYNEQFF. Written as DNA, the CDR3 is TGTGCCAGCAGCCCATCTCTGGGTCTGGCGGATTACAATGAGCAGTTCTTC.

This clonotype was seen repeatedly, ten times or more. Given a much more abundant clone one base away, this may be a read error. The chain employs TRBV7-2 and TRBJ2-3; 7 nucleotides agree with TRBD2. CDR1 is SGHTA and CDR2 is FQGNSA in the germline V gene. Trimming removed 6 bases from V and 6 bases from J; junction bases left unmatched: 9. CDR3 length: 14 amino acids. CDR3 nucleotides: TGTGCCAGCAGGGCGGGTGGGGGGGTGGATACGCAGTATTTT. This gives the protein CASRAGGGVDTQYF.

This clonotype was found a few times. The chain is built from TRBV25-1 and TRBJ2-5; TRBD2 matches at 9 bases. The CDR3 is made up of 16 amino acids. Trimming at V came to 3 bases and at J to 7 bases, leaving 12 bases not matched to a gene. From germline, CDR1 is MGHDK and CDR2 SYGVNS. CDR3 sequence reads: CASSDSLAGMRGTQYF. The CDR3 nucleotides read TGTGCCAGCAGTGATTCTCTAGCGGGGATGCGGGGGACCCAGTACTTC. Using reference TRBV25-1 and TRBJ2-5 for the parts outside the CDR3, the full variable domain is EADIYQTPRYLVIGTGKKITLECSQTMGHDKMYWYQQDPGMELHLIHYSYGVNSTEKGDLSSESTVSRIRTEHFPLTLESARPSHTSQYLCASSDSLAGMRGTQYFGPGTRLLVL.

This chain connects TRBV6-2 or TRBV6-3 to TRBJ1-1; D uncertain. Between the trimmed V and J ends, which lost 7 bases and 1 base, there was a span of 4 bases. The V gene's germline CDR1 is MNHEY and CDR2 SVGEGT. This CDR3 spans 11 amino acids. This CDR3 reads CASKANTEAFF. DNA for the CDR3: TGTGCCAGCAAAGCGAACACTGAAGCTTTCTTT.

This clonotype has only a few counts. This chain connects TRBV9 to TRBJ1-1; a possible D gene is TRBD1 (5 bases). CDR3 length equals 13 residues. Germline V CDR1 and CDR2: SGDLS, YYNGEE. The V end was cut by 7 bases, the J end by 1 base, with 11 bases between. CDR3 sequence reads: CASQGHPNTEAFF. DNA for the CDR3: TGTGCCAGCCAAGGACACCCGAACACTGAAGCTTTCTTT.

In this sample, this clonotype turned up a few times. The rearrangement links TRBV4-1 to TRBJ2-7, with D possibly matching TRBD2 (6 bases). V was cut by 2 bases and J by 0 bases, with 14 bases left in between. This CDR3 has 16 residues. CDR1 and CDR2 (germline): MGHRA, YSYEKL. The CDR3 DNA follows: TGCGCCAGCAGCCAAAGGGAGGAACCTTACTCCTACGAGCAGTACTTC. This codes for CASSQREEPYSYEQYF.

This clonotype came up a few times. The chain links TRBV6-1 to TRBJ2-1, with 13 positions matching TRBD2. The CDR3 spans 16 residues. V was clipped by 2 bases and J by 10 bases; unmatched bases: 8. Germline V gene lookup returns CDR1 MNHNS and CDR2 SASEGT. CDR3 in amino acids: CASSERTSGRWREQFF. CDR3 coding DNA: TGTGCCAGCAGTGAAAGGACTAGCGGGAGATGGAGAGAGCAGTTCTTC.

This clonotype was seen a handful of times. The chain recombines TRBV27 with TRBJ1-2, with TRBD1 identical over 9 bases. Germline V lookup: CDR1 MNHEY, CDR2 SMNVEV (reference sequence). Trimming cost V 2 bases and J 5 bases; bases outside gene matches: 6. The CDR3 length is 15 residues. The CDR3 region is CASSLGTGPHYGYTF. The CDR3 coding sequence is TGTGCCAGCAGTTTAGGGACAGGGCCCCATTATGGCTACACCTTC.

The rearrangement uses TRBV20-1 and TRBJ2-7; 10 bases line up with TRBD2. Trimming took 5 bases from V and 5 from J; bases not matched to a gene: 9. Germline lookup yields CDR1 DFQATT and CDR2 SNEGSKA (reference sequence). The CDR3 length is 14 residues. The CDR3 DNA reads as TGCAGTGCTCCACCGGGACTAGCGATAAACGAGCAGTACTTC. Translating it yields CSAPPGLAINEQYF.

Only a few counts were recorded for this clonotype. The chain joins TRBV7-2 to TRBJ2-7, with TRBD1 identical over 7 bases. Germline CDR1 is SGHTA and CDR2 is FQGNSA. The length of the CDR3 is 16 residues. The V and J ends lost 5 bases and 0 bases, in that order; junction bases with no gene match: 10. The CDR3 sequence: CASSLQGLGISYEQYF. The CDR3 region has the DNA TGTGCCAGCAGCCTACAGGGGCTGGGCATCTCCTACGAGCAGTACTTC.

This rearrangement joins TRBV9 to TRBJ1-5; D unresolved. The CDR3 is 15 residues long. Trimming left V 2 bases short and J 3 bases short, with 12 bases between. Germline V gene data show CDR1 as SGDLS and CDR2 as YYNGEE. The CDR3 nucleotides are TGTGCCAGCAGCGTCGGACTGGCACCCAATCAGCCCCAGCATTTT. This codes for CASSVGLAPNQPQHF. The complete variable domain, with remaining parts taken from reference TRBV9 and TRBJ1-5, reads DSGVTQTPKHLITATGQRVTLRCSPRSGDLSVYWYQQSLDQGLQFLIQYYNGEERAKGNILERFSAQQFPDLHSELNLSSLELGDSALYFCASSVGLAPNQPQHFGDGTRLSIL.

In its sample, this clonotype was seen once. The V call is TRBV7-9, the J call TRBJ1-1, with D tentatively TRBD1 (5 bases). V was pared by 3 bases and J by 8 bases, with 13 bases between. There are 13 residues in the CDR3. CDR1 is SEHNR and CDR2 is FQNEAQ in the germline V gene (reference sequence). In DNA form, the CDR3 reads TGTGCCAGCAGCTTTGGGACGTCGAGCGAAGCTTTCTTT. It encodes CASSFGTSSEAFF.

A single count supports this clonotype. The genes are TRBV5-5 and TRBJ2-5; 9 positions match TRBD1. J gave up 3 bases and V 4 bases, and 13 bases lay outside the gene matches. The CDR3 spans 17 residues. Germline V CDR1 and CDR2: SGHKS, YYEKEE (reference sequence). CDR3 nucleotides: TGTGCCAGCAGCGCAGGAGGACCGGGACAGGGAAAAGAGACCCAGTACTTC. It yields the protein CASSAGGPGQGKETQYF.

The chain has TRBV27 and TRBJ2-5, with D perhaps TRBD1 (5 bases). CDR3 size: 16 residues. V lost 4 bases to trimming and J lost 11 bases, with 26 bases between them. The germline V gene has CDR1 MNHEY and CDR2 SMNVEV (reference sequence). The CDR3 reads CASSSPTTTAYNEQYF. The CDR3 nucleotides are TGTGCCAGCAGTTCCCCCACTACGACAGCCTACAATGAGCAGTACTTC.

This clonotype was found many times. The genes are TRBV11-2 and TRBJ2-1; 8 nucleotides match TRBD2. The CDR3 has 16 amino acids. Germline loops: CDR1 SGHAT, CDR2 FQNNGV. The trim removed 1 base at V and 4 bases at J, leaving 6 bases unmatched. The CDR3: CASSLAGTRSYNEQFF. The CDR3 nucleotides are TGTGCCAGCAGCTTAGCCGGGACTAGATCTTACAATGAGCAGTTCTTC. The full variable domain, with the rest looked up from reference TRBV11-2 and TRBJ2-1, is EAGVAQSPRYKIIEKRQSVAFWCNPISGHATLYWYQQILGQGPKLLIQFQNNGVVDDSQLPKDRFSAERLKGVDSTLKIQPAKLEDSAVYLCASSLAGTRSYNEQFFGPGTRLTVL.